This T cell receptor (beta chain) was found in a study of technical replicates of blood from several donors. The V and J ends lost 1 base and 5 bases respectively, with 5 bases between them. Germline CDR1 is SGHTA and CDR2 is FQGTGA. The CDR3 runs to 13 residues. Here immunoSEQ multiplex PCR was the method, and the copy in TCRdb shows in-frame clones only, minus some. The table includes 35,000 to 50,000 clones, over 95% detected once. Source material: T cells isolated from PBMCs. The chain is built from TRBV7-3 and TRBJ2-2; D uncertain. This clonotype was obtained from a human donor in good health. CDR3 DNA: TGTGCCAGCAGCTTAATTGTAACCGGGGAGCTGTTTTTT. It yields the protein CASSLIVTGELFF.